These T cell receptor beta chains were read from a single sample in a study of T cell responses to AZD1222 COVID-19 vaccine. Assay used: immunoSEQ multiplex PCR; TCRdb lists only in-frame clones, some missing. The sample carries about 170,000 clones, roughly nine tenths recorded once. The source material was peripheral blood, sampled on day 0 of AZD1222 vaccination. Every receptor here comes from an adult in good health. Each CDR3 is given with its conserved first and last residue. Each record gives: clone size, D gene, J gene, V gene, CDR3 DNA, CDR3 protein. A D gene is named only where the DNA matches it firmly. Some rows have no size entry. The others give once, few or many, or a class for an expanded clone.

. | . | TRBJ1-1 | TRBV28 | TGTGCCAGCAGTTTTCGGCCCAACACTGAAGCTTTCTTT | CASSFRPNTEAFF
. | . | TRBJ2-7 | TRBV28 | TGTGCCAGCAGTCCCGGACGAGAATCCTACGAGCAGTACTTC | CASSPGRESYEQYF
. | . | TRBJ1-1 | TRBV9 | TGTGCCAGCAGCGTAGACACCAACACTGAAGCTTTCTTT | CASSVDTNTEAFF
. | . | TRBJ1-5 | TRBV19 | TGTGCCAGTAGTCGAGGCAGAATTCCCAATCAGCCCCAGCATTTT | CASSRGRIPNQPQHF
. | . | TRBJ2-7 | TRBV4-2 | TGTGCCAGCAGCCAAGATCATGGGGGTCCGAACGAGCAGTACTTC | CASSQDHGGPNEQYF
. | . | TRBJ2-7 | TRBV28 | TGTGCCAGCAGTTACCCCCAGGGGGGAGAGCAGTACTTC | CASSYPQGGEQYF
. | . | TRBJ2-1 | TRBV2 | TGTGCCAGCATGCCAACAGGGGGCAGGCTAGCGGGGAACTATGAGCAGTTCTTC | CASMPTGGRLAGNYEQFF
. | . | TRBJ1-1 | TRBV9 | TGTGCCAGCAGCGTGTGGGGGCAAGGAACTGAAGCTTTCTTT | CASSVWGQGTEAFF
. | . | TRBJ2-3 | TRBV9 | TGTGCCAGCAGCGACCCAAGCACAGATACGCAGTATTTT | CASSDPSTDTQYF
. | . | TRBJ2-3 | TRBV18 | TGTGCCAGCTCAACGCCTGATGGGACAGATACGCAGTATTTT | CASSTPDGTDTQYF
. | . | TRBJ2-5 | TRBV28 | TGTGCCAGCAGTCCCCTTTTAAATCTGGACAAGTACTTC | CASSPLLNLDKYF
. | TRBD2 | TRBJ2-5 | TRBV5-1 | TGCGCCAGCAGCTTGAGCGGGATCGAGGAGGAGACCCAGTACTTC | CASSLSGIEEETQYF
. | . | TRBJ1-1 | TRBV6-5 | TGTGCCAGCAGTTACGGACGCCTGAACACTGAAGCTTTCTTT | CASSYGRLNTEAFF
. | . | TRBJ1-5 | TRBV2 | TGTGCCAGCTATGAGACGCCCTATAGCAATCAGCCCCAGCATTTT | CASYETPYSNQPQHF
. | . | TRBJ2-1 | TRBV3-1/TRBV3-2 | TGTGCCAGCAGCCCCATAGGGGGGGGCGGGTACAATGAGCAGTTCTTC | CASSPIGGGGYNEQFF
once | TRBD1 | TRBJ1-6 | TRBV28 | TGTGCCAGCAGCCCGGGACAGCCGAATTCACCCCTCCACTTT | CASSPGQPNSPLHF
few | TRBD2 | TRBJ2-5 | TRBV4-2 | TGTGCCAGCAGCCAACAGACTAGCGGTCAGGAGACCCAGTACTTC | CASSQQTSGQETQYF
. | TRBD1 | TRBJ2-3 | TRBV27 | TGTGCCAGCAGTCGAGACAGGGGGCACGACACAGATACGCAGTATTTT | CASSRDRGHDTDTQYF
. | . | TRBJ1-2 | TRBV5-6 | TGTGCCAGCAGCTTGTTCAGGGCGAGCTCTGGCTACACCTTC | CASSLFRASSGYTF
. | TRBD1 | TRBJ1-1 | TRBV11-2 | TGTGCCAGCAGCTTAGTCCCCGGGACAGGGACTGAAGCTTTCTTT | CASSLVPGTGTEAFF
. | TRBD2 | TRBJ2-3 | TRBV3-1/TRBV3-2 | TGTGCCAGCAGCCCCCCGGTCGCGGGGGGGGCAACAGATACGCAGTATTTT | CASSPPVAGGATDTQYF
. | . | TRBJ2-7 | TRBV30 | TGTGCCTGGAGTCTACCCTACGTGGGGGTACTCTACGAGCAGTACTTC | CAWSLPYVGVLYEQYF
. | TRBD2 | TRBJ2-3 | TRBV11-3 | TGTGCCAGCAGCTTAGTTTCTAGCGGGGGGGAAGATACGCAGTATTTT | CASSLVSSGGEDTQYF
. | TRBD2 | TRBJ2-1 | TRBV15 | TGTGCCACCAGCAGAGAGTCTAGCGGGGTGCGTTACAATGAGCAGTTCTTC | CATSRESSGVRYNEQFF
. | . | TRBJ2-2 | TRBV12-3/TRBV12-4 | TGTGCCAGCAGTCCAGGGACTCCGGGGGAGCTGTTTTTT | CASSPGTPGELFF
. | TRBD1 | TRBJ2-2 | TRBV3-1/TRBV3-2 | TGTGCCAGCAGCAAGACAGGGGGCAGGACCGGGGAGCTGTTTTTT | CASSKTGGRTGELFF
. | . | TRBJ2-3 | TRBV2 | TGTGCCAGCAGCCCCGCACGACAGGGCACAGATACGCAGTATTTT | CASSPARQGTDTQYF
. | . | TRBJ1-5 | TRBV10-3 | TGTGCCACCTCTGGGGGTCCCAATCAGCCCCAGCATTTT | CATSGGPNQPQHF
. | . | TRBJ1-1 | TRBV27 | TGTGCCAGCAGTTGGGGGCCGGTGAACACTGAAGCTTTCTTT | CASSWGPVNTEAFF
. | TRBD2 | TRBJ2-5 | TRBV7-9 | TGTGCCAGCAGCTCTTTACTAGCGGGGGGGACCAGAGAGACCCAGTACTTC | CASSSLLAGGTRETQYF
. | . | TRBJ2-3 | TRBV6-5 | TGTGCCAGCAGACCCCTAGCGACCACAGATACGCAGTATTTT | CASRPLATTDTQYF
once | . | TRBJ2-6 | TRBV9 | TGTGCCAGCAGCGTAGGATCGGGGCTTGGGGCCAACGTCCTGACTTTC | CASSVGSGLGANVLTF
once | . | TRBJ1-1 | TRBV7-6 | TGTGCCAGCAGCTTAGGCCAAACGAACACTGAAGCTTTCTTT | CASSLGQTNTEAFF
. | . | TRBJ1-2 | TRBV5-8 | TGTGCCAGCAGCTTACGATTCGGAGTCCGCTATGGCTACACCTTC | CASSLRFGVRYGYTF
. | . | TRBJ2-2 | TRBV4-2 | TGTGCCAGCAGCCACAATCGTTACACCGGGGAGCTGTTTTTT | CASSHNRYTGELFF
. | . | TRBJ2-5 | TRBV5-1 | TGCGCCAGCAGCTTGATAGCGGACAAAGAGACCCAGTACTTC | CASSLIADKETQYF
. | . | TRBJ2-3 | TRBV3-1/TRBV3-2 | . | CASSQVAGGSTYF
. | TRBD1 | TRBJ2-1 | TRBV29-1 | TGCAGCGTTGAGAGAAGGGACAGAAAATACAATGAGCAGTTCTTC | CSVERRDRKYNEQFF
. | . | TRBJ1-2 | TRBV7-2 | TGTGCCAGCAGCGGTAACTATGGCTACACCTTC | CASSGNYGYTF
. | . | TRBJ2-2 | TRBV10-3 | TGTGCCATCAGTGGGGCGGAGAGAAACACCGGGGAGCTGTTTTTT | CAISGAERNTGELFF
few | TRBD1 | TRBJ1-4 | TRBV5-1 | TGCGCCAGCAGCTGGGACAGGGCAAATGAAAAACTGTTTTTT | CASSWDRANEKLFF
. | . | TRBJ1-4 | TRBV5-1 | TGCGCCAGCAGAGCAGGGGCAACTAATGAAAAACTGTTTTTT | CASRAGATNEKLFF
. | . | TRBJ2-7 | TRBV6-2/TRBV6-3 | TGTGCCAGCAGCCCTAGGGACGGCCCTTCCTACGAGCAGTACTTC | CASSPRDGPSYEQYF
. | . | TRBJ1-6 | TRBV2 | TGTGCCAGCAGTGAAACAAGACCAGACTCCTATAATTCACCCCTCCACTTT | CASSETRPDSYNSPLHF
. | . | TRBJ2-1 | TRBV14 | TGTGCCAGCAGCCAAGATAATCGGGTCTCGAACGATAATGAGCAGTTCTTC | CASSQDNRVSNDNEQFF
. | TRBD2 | TRBJ2-5 | TRBV7-3 | TGTGCCAGCAGCCCATGGGCGGGGGTGGAGACCCAGTACTTC | CASSPWAGVETQYF
. | . | TRBJ2-2 | TRBV4-2 | TGTGCCAGCAGCGCCCCGGGACTCACCTTTGGTCGGGTGGACACCGGGGAGCTGTTTTTT | CASSAPGLTFGRVDTGELFF
. | TRBD2 | TRBJ2-3 | TRBV10-3 | TGTGCCACACTTAGCGGGGGATACAGCACAGATACGCAGTATTTT | CATLSGGYSTDTQYF
. | TRBD1 | TRBJ2-7 | TRBV7-2 | TGTGCCAGCAGCGATTACAGGGGGCGTTACTACGAGCAGTACTTC | CASSDYRGRYYEQYF
. | . | TRBJ2-7 | TRBV3-1/TRBV3-2 | TGTGCCAGCAGCCAAGATCTTGGGTCCGAGCAGTACTTC | CASSQDLGSEQYF
. | TRBD1 | TRBJ1-1 | TRBV19 | TGTGCCAGTAGTTCTACCGGACAGGTGGAAGCTTTCTTT | CASSSTGQVEAFF
. | TRBD2 | TRBJ2-1 | TRBV7-2 | TGTGCCAGCAGCCCCGGGACTAGCAATGGGAATGAGCAGTTCTTC | CASSPGTSNGNEQFF
. | TRBD1 | TRBJ1-1 | TRBV28 | TGTGCCAGCCGAACAGGGGTGAACACTGAAGCTTTCTTT | CASRTGVNTEAFF